This TCR beta chain was recorded in a study of T cells after yellow fever vaccination. Germline CDR1 is SEHNR and CDR2 is FQNEAQ (reference sequence). Trimming took 1 base from V and 4 from J, leaving 5 bases between them. The CDR3 loop spans 12 amino acids. Each CDR3 protein is one row after TCRdb ran MiXCR on the 5' RACE reads. The table has under 550,000 distinct CDR3 sequences, 20% to 25% seen once. This clonotype was seen only a few times. Its antigen remains unknown. Findings and limits, study-wide: A limited proportion of clonotypes was detected within both the CD4 and CD8 compartments. Clones that expanded after primary vaccination mostly reappeared after the booster (nearly 98% CD4, 75% to 90% CD8).

This clonotype was sampled from a man younger than 30 who received the YFV17D yellow fever vaccine. The source material was PBMCs, sampled more than 20 days after the first yellow fever vaccination. The chain uses TRBV7-9 and TRBJ2-7; D not certain. Written as DNA, the CDR3 is TGTGCCAGCAGCTTAGGGGAATACGAGCAGTACTTC. Translating it yields CASSLGEYEQYF.